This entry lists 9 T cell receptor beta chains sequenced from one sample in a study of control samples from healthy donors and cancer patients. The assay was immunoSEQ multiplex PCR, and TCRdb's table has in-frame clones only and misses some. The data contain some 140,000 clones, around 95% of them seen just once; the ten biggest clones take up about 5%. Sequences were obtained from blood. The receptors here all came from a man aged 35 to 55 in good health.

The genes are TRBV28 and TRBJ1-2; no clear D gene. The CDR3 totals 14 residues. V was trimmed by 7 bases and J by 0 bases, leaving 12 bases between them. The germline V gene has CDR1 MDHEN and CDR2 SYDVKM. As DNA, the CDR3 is TGTGCCAGCAAGAAAGCTACCGCTAACTATGGCTACACCTTC. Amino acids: CASKKATANYGYTF.

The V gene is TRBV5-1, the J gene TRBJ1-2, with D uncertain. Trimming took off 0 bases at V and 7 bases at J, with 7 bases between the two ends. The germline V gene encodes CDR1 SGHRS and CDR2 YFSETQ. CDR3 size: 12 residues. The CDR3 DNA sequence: TGCGCCAGCAGCTTGGCCAGACGTGGCTACACCTTC. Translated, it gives CASSLARRGYTF.

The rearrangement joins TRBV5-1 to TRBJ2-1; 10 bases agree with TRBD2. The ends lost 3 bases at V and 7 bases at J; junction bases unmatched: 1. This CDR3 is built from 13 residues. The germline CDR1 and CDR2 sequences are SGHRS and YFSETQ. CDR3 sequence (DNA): TGCGCCAGCAGCTCACTAGCGGGGAATGAGCAGTTCTTC. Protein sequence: CASSSLAGNEQFF. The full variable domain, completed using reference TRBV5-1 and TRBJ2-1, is KAGVTQTPRYLIKTRGQQVTLSCSPISGHRSVSWYQQTPGQGLQFLFEYFSETQRNKGNFPGRFSGRQFSNSRSEMNVSTLELGDSALYLCASSSLAGNEQFFGPGTRLTVL.

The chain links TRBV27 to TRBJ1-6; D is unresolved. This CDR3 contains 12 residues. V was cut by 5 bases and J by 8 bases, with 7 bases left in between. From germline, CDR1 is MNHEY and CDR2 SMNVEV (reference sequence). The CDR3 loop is CASSLPHSPLHF. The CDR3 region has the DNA TGTGCCAGCAGTCTACCTCATTCACCCCTCCACTTT.

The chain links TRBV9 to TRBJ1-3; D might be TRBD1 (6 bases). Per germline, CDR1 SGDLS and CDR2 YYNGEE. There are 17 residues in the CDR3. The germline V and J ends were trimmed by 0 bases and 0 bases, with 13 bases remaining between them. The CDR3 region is CASSVDGGLNSGNTIYF. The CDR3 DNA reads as TGTGCCAGCAGCGTAGATGGGGGGCTAAACTCTGGAAACACCATATATTTT.

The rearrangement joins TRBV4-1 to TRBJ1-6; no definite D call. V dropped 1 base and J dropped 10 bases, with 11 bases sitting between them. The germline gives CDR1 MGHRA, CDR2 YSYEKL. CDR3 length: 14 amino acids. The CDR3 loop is CASSQAHRQSPLHF. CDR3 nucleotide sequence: TGCGCCAGCAGCCAAGCCCACCGTCAGTCACCCCTCCACTTT.

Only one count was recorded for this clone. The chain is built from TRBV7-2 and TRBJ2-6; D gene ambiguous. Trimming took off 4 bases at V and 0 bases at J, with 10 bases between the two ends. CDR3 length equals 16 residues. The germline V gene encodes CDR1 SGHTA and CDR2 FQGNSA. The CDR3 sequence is CASSSSPVSGANVLTF. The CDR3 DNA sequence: TGTGCCAGCAGCTCCTCACCAGTCTCTGGGGCCAACGTCCTGACTTTC.

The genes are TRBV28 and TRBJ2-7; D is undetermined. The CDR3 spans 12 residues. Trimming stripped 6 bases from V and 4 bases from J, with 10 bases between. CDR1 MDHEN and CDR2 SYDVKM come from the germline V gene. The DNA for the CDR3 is TGTGCCAGCAGAACTACCGCGTACGAGCAGTACTTC. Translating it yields CASRTTAYEQYF.

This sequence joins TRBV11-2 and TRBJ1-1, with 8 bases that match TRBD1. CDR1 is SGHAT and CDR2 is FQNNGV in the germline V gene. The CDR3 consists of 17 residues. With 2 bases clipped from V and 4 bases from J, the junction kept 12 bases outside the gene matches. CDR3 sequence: CASSLSRRQGWITEAFF. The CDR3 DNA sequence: TGTGCCAGCAGCTTATCGAGGAGACAGGGGTGGATCACTGAAGCTTTCTTT.